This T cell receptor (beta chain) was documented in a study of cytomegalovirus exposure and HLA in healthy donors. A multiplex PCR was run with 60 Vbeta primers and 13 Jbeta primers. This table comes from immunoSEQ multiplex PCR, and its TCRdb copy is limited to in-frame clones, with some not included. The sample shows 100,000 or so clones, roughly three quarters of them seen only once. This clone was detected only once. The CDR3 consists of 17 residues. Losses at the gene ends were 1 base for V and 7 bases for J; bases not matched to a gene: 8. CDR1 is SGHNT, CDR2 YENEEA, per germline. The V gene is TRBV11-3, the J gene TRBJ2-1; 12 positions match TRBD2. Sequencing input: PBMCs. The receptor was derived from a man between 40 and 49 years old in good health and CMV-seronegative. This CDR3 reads CASSLAPASGGANEQFF. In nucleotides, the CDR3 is TGTGCCAGCAGCTTAGCCCCCGCTAGCGGGGGGGCAAATGAGCAGTTCTTC.